The entry that follows covers one T cell receptor (beta chain) sequence. Its specificity is unknown. The sample is drawn from a study of T cells in Graves' hyperthyroidism and ophthalmopathy. Study-wide findings and caveats: Within blood appeared most thyroid clonotypes that had expanded above 0.001.

Amplification of TCR beta CDR3 regions was performed using RNA transcripts as template. When the TCR CDR3 underwent first-round RT-PCR, the HTBI primer set was used. MiXCR, applied by TCRdb to the multiplex PCR reads, yields one record per CDR3 protein. The data hold approximately 610,000 distinct CDR3 sequences, with around 15% observed a single time. Diagnoses used clinical symptoms, serum thyroxine and TRAb, thyroid ultrasound and orbital computed tomography. Source material: blood. The TCR was taken from a woman aged 18-30 years with Graves' hyperthyroidism.

The CDR3 region has the DNA TGTGCCAGCAGCTTAGCTTCCAGGGCTCACGAGCAGTACTTC. The encoded protein is CASSLASRAHEQYF. The gene calls are TRBV7-9 and TRBJ2-7; D is possibly TRBD1 (5 bases). V was trimmed by 0 bases and J by 5 bases, leaving 11 bases between them. The CDR3 length is 14 residues. CDR1 and CDR2 (germline): SEHNR, FQNEAQ (reference sequence).